Below, 8 T cell receptor beta chains from the same sample are listed, as sequenced in a study of blood T cell repertoires in COVID-19. Sequencing used immunoSEQ multiplex PCR; TCRdb keeps in-frame clones, though not all of them. The data contain 300,000 to 350,000 clones, almost 90% of them singletons. Sequences were obtained from PBMCs or T cells enriched from blood (not recorded which). These receptors all stem from a woman younger than 35 with acute COVID-19.

This clone was counted between two and nine times. This rearrangement joins TRBV4-2 to TRBJ2-2; D perhaps matches TRBD2 (5 bases). V was pared by 7 bases and J by 5 bases, with 23 bases between. The CDR3 length is 17 residues. Germline V lookup: CDR1 LGHNA, CDR2 YNFKEQ. CDR3 amino acids: CASTKESGHGNTGELFF. As DNA, the CDR3 is TGTGCCAGCACAAAAGAGAGCGGTCACGGAAATACCGGGGAGCTGTTTTTT.

The chain uses TRBV6-5 and TRBJ2-5, with 8 bases fitting TRBD1. The V segment lost 2 bases and the J segment 5 bases; nucleotides outside the gene matches: 7. The CDR3 is 15 residues long. CDR1 and CDR2 from the germline V gene are MNHEY and SVGAGI. The CDR3 DNA reads TGTGCCAGCAGTTACACTGGACAGGGAAGGGAGACCCAGTACTTC. This sequence encodes CASSYTGQGRETQYF.

This chain joins TRBV5-1 and TRBJ1-2; the match to TRBD1 covers 7 bases. The trim removed 4 bases at V and 6 bases at J, leaving 6 bases unmatched. The length of the CDR3 is 13 residues. Germline V gene sequence: CDR1 SGHRS, CDR2 YFSETQ. The CDR3 DNA reads as TGCGCCAGCAGCATAGACAGGGAAGATGGCTACACCTTC. Translated, it gives CASSIDREDGYTF.

The chain joins TRBV7-2 to TRBJ2-7, with 8 bases identical to TRBD1. CDR3 length: 14 residues. Trimming at V came to 3 bases and at J to 0 bases, leaving 1 base not matched to a gene. Germline V CDR1 and CDR2: SGHTA, FQGNSA. The CDR3: CASSFGTGSYEQYF. The CDR3 DNA is TGTGCCAGCAGCTTCGGGACAGGCTCCTACGAGCAGTACTTC.

This chain's CDR3 is CATSLTGYSGANVLTF. The CDR3 bases are TGTGCCACCAGCTTAACAGGTTACTCTGGGGCCAACGTCCTGACTTTC. The J gene is TRBJ2-6, the V gene TRBV15, with D perhaps matching TRBD1 (5 bases). Trimming removed 5 bases at V and 0 bases at J, with 11 bases between. This CDR3 is 16 amino acids long. Looked up from germline, CDR1 is LNHNV and CDR2 is YYDKDF (reference sequence).

The J gene is TRBJ2-5, the V gene TRBV5-1; 14 bases are shared with TRBD2. Germline CDR1 and CDR2: SGHRS and YFSETQ. The CDR3 has 18 residues. V shed 4 bases and J 4 bases; nucleotides not matched to a gene: 12. The CDR3 spells CASSTFWTSGRKGETQYF. In DNA form, the CDR3 reads TGCGCCAGCAGCACCTTCTGGACTAGCGGGAGGAAAGGAGAGACCCAGTACTTC.

The chain couples TRBV6-5 to TRBJ1-2; 7 nucleotides agree with TRBD1. Germline V gene sequence: CDR1 MNHEY, CDR2 SVGAGI. The V segment lost 5 bases and the J segment 4 bases; nucleotides outside the gene matches: 7. This CDR3 has 14 residues. The CDR3 is CASSKGQPIYGYTF. CDR3 nucleotide sequence: TGTGCCAGCAGTAAGGGACAGCCTATCTATGGCTACACCTTC.

This clone was recorded a few times. The chain has TRBV12-3 or TRBV12-4 and TRBJ1-5; D uncertain. This CDR3 is built from 13 residues. V gave up 6 bases and J gave up 7 bases, with 13 bases separating them. Here the CDR3 reads CASSPPGLQPQHF. DNA of the CDR3: TGTGCCAGCAGCCCTCCAGGATTACAGCCCCAGCATTTT.